This T cell receptor beta chain was observed in a study of PD-L1 blockade in urothelial cancer. CDR3 size: 16 residues. CDR1 is SGDLS, CDR2 YYNGEE, per germline. Unmatched junction bases numbered 4, after V lost 2 bases and J lost 1 base. Clones were read by immunoSEQ multiplex PCR, and TCRdb kept only the in-frame ones, dropping some. The repertoire has 75,000 to 95,000 clones, approximately 90% of them found once; the top ten carry approximately 9%. The receptor comes from a man in his 60s with urothelial cancer. Sequenced here: PBMCs, sampled around atezolizumab (anti-PD-L1) treatment. The chain combines TRBV9 with TRBJ2-5; 11 nucleotides line up with TRBD2. The CDR3 is CASSVTSGGLQETQYF. CDR3 coding DNA: TGTGCCAGCAGCGTTACTAGCGGGGGCCTCCAAGAGACCCAGTACTTC.